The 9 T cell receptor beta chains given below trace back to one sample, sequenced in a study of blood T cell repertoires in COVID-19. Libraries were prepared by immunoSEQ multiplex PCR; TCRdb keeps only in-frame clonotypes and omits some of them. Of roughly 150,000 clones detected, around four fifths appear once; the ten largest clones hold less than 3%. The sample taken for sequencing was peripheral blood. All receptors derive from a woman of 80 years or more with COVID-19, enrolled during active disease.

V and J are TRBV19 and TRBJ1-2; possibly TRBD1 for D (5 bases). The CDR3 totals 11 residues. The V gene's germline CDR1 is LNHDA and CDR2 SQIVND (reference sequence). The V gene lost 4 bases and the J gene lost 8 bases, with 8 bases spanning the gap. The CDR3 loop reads CASSRGKGYTF. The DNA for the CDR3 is TGTGCCAGTAGTAGGGGCAAGGGCTACACCTTC. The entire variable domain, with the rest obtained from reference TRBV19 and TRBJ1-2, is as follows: DGGITQSPKYLFRKEGQNVTLSCEQNLNHDAMYWYRQDPGQGLRLIYYSQIVNDFQKGDIAEGYSVSREKKESFPLTVTSAQKNPTAFYLCASSRGKGYTFGSGTRLTVV.

The CDR3 sequence: CASNTGTGGSEKLFF. The CDR3 DNA reads as TGCGCCAGCAACACAGGGACAGGGGGCAGTGAAAAACTGTTTTTT. V gene TRBV5-1 combines with J gene TRBJ1-4; the match to TRBD1 covers 12 bases. The CDR3 covers 15 residues. With 6 bases clipped from V and 7 bases from J, the junction kept 7 bases outside the gene matches. The germline gives CDR1 SGHRS, CDR2 YFSETQ. Looking up the rest from reference TRBV5-1 and TRBJ1-4 gives the full variable domain: KAGVTQTPRYLIKTRGQQVTLSCSPISGHRSVSWYQQTPGQGLQFLFEYFSETQRNKGNFPGRFSGRQFSNSRSEMNVSTLELGDSALYLCASNTGTGGSEKLFFGSGTQLSVL.

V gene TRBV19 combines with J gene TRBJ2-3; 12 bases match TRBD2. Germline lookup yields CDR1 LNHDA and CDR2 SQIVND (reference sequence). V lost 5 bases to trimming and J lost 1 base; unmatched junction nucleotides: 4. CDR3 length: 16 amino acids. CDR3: CASSSLAGGRTDTQYF. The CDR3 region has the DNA TGTGCCAGTAGTTCACTAGCGGGGGGCCGCACAGATACGCAGTATTTT.

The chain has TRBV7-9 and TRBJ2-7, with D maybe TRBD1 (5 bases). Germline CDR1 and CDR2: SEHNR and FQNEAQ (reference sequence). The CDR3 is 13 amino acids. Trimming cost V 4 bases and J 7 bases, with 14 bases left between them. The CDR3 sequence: CASSSRQGGEQYF. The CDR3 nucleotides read TGTGCCAGCAGCTCCCGGCAGGGTGGAGAGCAGTACTTC.

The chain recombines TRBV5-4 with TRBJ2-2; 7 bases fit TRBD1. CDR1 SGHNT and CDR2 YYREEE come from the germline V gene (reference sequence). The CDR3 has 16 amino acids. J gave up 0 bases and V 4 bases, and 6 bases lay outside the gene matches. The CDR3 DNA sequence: TGTGCCAGCAGCCTCGGGACAGCCTCGAACACCGGGGAGCTGTTTTTT. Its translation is CASSLGTASNTGELFF.

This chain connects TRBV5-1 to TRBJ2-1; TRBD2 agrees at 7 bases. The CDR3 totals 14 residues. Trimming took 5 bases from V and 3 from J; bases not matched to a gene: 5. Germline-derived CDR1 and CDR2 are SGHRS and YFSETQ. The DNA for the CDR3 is TGCGCCAGCAGACCCAGCGGGGACTACAATGAGCAGTTCTTC. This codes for CASRPSGDYNEQFF.

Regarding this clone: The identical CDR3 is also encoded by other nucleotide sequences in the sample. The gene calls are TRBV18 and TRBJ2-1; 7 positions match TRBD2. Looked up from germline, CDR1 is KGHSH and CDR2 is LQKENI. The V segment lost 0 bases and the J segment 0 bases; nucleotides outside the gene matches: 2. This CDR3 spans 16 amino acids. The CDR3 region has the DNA TGTGCCAGCTCACCACCGACGGGGGGCTCCTACAATGAGCAGTTCTTC. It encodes CASSPPTGGSYNEQFF.

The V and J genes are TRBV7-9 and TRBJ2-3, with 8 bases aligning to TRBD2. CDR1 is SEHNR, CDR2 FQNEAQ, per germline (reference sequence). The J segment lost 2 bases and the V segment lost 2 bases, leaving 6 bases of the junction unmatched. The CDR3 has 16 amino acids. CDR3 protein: CASSLKRETFTDTQYF. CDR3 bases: TGTGCCAGCAGCTTAAAGCGGGAGACGTTCACAGATACGCAGTATTTT.

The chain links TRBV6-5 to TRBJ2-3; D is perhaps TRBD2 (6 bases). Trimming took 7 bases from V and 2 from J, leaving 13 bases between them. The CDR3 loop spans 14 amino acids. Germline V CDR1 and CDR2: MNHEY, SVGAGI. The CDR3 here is CASTRRAITDTQYF. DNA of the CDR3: TGTGCCAGCACGAGGAGGGCCATCACAGATACGCAGTATTTT.